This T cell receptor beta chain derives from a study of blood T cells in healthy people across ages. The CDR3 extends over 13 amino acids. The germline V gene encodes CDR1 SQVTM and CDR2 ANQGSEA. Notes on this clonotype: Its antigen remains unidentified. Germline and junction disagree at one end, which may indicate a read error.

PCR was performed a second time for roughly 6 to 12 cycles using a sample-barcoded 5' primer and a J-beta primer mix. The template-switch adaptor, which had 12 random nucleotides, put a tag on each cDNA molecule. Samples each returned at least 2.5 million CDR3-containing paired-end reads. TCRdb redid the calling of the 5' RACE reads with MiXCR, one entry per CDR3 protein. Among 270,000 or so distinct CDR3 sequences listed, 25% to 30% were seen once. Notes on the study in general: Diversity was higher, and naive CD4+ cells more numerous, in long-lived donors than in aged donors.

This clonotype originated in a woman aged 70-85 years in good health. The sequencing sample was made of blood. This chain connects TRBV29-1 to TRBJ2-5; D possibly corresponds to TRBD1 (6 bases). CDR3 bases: TGCGGCGTTGAAAGTCAGGGGCGAGAGACCCAGTACTTC. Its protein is CGVESQGRETQYF. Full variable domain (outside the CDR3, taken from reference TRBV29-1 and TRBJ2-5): SAVISQKPSRDICQRGTSLTIQCQVDSQVTMMFWYRQQPGQSLTLIATANQGSEATYESGFVIDKFPISRPNLTFSTLTVSNMSPEDSSIYLCGVESQGRETQYFGPGTRLLVL.